The 16 T cell receptor beta chains below come from one sample, sequenced in a study of response to subunit inactivated influenza vaccine. TCRdb reanalysed the RT-PCR reads using MiXCR and keeps one entry per CDR3 protein. The repertoire includes 530,000 or so distinct CDR3 sequences, about 25% of them detected once, and under 2.5% sits in the top ten. Material: CD4+ T cells sorted from PBMCs, obtained roughly 5 days after vaccination. All receptors derive from a man in his forties or fifties who received an inactivated influenza vaccine.

This clonotype was observed a handful of times. The V and J genes are TRBV20-1 and TRBJ2-7; a weak D match, TRBD1 (5 bases). Germline V gives CDR1 DFQATT, CDR2 SNEGSKA (reference sequence). V was cut by 7 bases and J by 2 bases, with 15 bases left in between. The CDR3 totals 13 residues. The CDR3 DNA follows: TGCAGTGGGGGCTCAAACCTTCCCTACGAGCAGTACTTC. Protein sequence: CSGGSNLPYEQYF.

The sample holds a few counts of this clonotype. The rearrangement uses TRBV27 and TRBJ1-1, with TRBD1 matching 8 bases. The CDR3 is made up of 16 amino acids. J lost 4 bases, V lost 5 bases, and 12 bases had no gene match. Germline V gene data show CDR1 as MNHEY and CDR2 as SMNVEV (reference sequence). In DNA form, the CDR3 reads TGTGCCAGCAGTGCCGACAGGGGAGGATTTGGCACTGAAGCTTTCTTT. Encoded protein: CASSADRGGFGTEAFF.

The J gene is TRBJ2-7, the V gene TRBV18; tentatively, D is TRBD1 (5 bases). V was trimmed by 2 bases and J by 6 bases, leaving 14 bases between them. Germline V gives CDR1 KGHSH, CDR2 LQKENI. CDR3 length: 14 residues. The CDR3 loop reads CASSPVPRAGEQYF. In DNA form, the CDR3 reads TGTGCCAGCTCACCAGTTCCCAGGGCTGGCGAGCAGTACTTC.

The V gene is TRBV7-9, the J gene TRBJ2-1; TRBD2 agrees at 13 bases. CDR1 and CDR2 (germline): SEHNR, FQNEAQ (reference sequence). V trimming: 6 bases; J trimming: 10 bases; junction bases outside the gene matches: 12. This CDR3 has 16 residues. CDR3 residues: CASRSNGLAGAREQFF. In DNA, the CDR3 is TGTGCCAGCAGGTCAAACGGACTAGCGGGGGCCCGAGAGCAGTTCTTC.

The V and J genes are TRBV10-1 and TRBJ2-1; 7 nucleotides match TRBD1. The CDR3 has 15 residues. Germline CDR1 WNHNN, CDR2 SYGVQD (reference sequence). After removal of 4 bases from V and 5 bases from J, the junction contained 8 bases not matched to a gene. The CDR3 protein is CASSVRTGFNNEQFF. CDR3 coding DNA: TGCGCCAGCAGTGTTAGGACAGGATTTAACAATGAGCAGTTCTTC.

This clonotype was picked up a small number of times. The gene calls are TRBV4-3 and TRBJ1-2; 7 nucleotides line up with TRBD1. The CDR3 is 16 residues long. Germline CDR1 reads LGHNA; CDR2 reads YSLEER. Germline trimming cut 1 base from V and 4 bases from J; bases unmatched to any gene: 9. The CDR3 is CASSQVSGRGGYGYTF. The CDR3 nucleotides are TGCGCCAGCAGCCAAGTATCAGGCAGGGGGGGCTATGGCTACACCTTC.

This chain uses TRBV28 with TRBJ2-2, with 7 bases identical to TRBD1. After removal of 7 bases from V and 4 bases from J, the junction contained 3 bases not matched to a gene. CDR3 size: 13 residues. Germline V CDR1 and CDR2: MDHEN, SYDVKM. The CDR3 nucleotides are TGTGCCAGCAAACAGGGGATCACCGGGGAGCTGTTTTTT. Amino acid sequence: CASKQGITGELFF.

The rearrangement links TRBV30 to TRBJ2-5; D ambiguous. V was shortened by 3 bases and J by 5 bases, with 10 bases between the two germline ends. Per germline, CDR1 GTSNPN and CDR2 SVGIG (reference sequence). The CDR3 has 12 amino acids. The CDR3 loop reads CAWSAVGETQYF. In DNA form, the CDR3 reads TGTGCCTGGAGCGCCGTCGGGGAGACCCAGTACTTC. Drawing the rest from reference TRBV30 and TRBJ2-5, the complete variable domain is SQTIHQWPATLVQPVGSPLSLECTVEGTSNPNLYWYRQAAGRGLQLLFYSVGIGQISSEVPQNLSASRPQDRQFILSSKKLLLSDSGFYLCAWSAVGETQYFGPGTRLLVL.

This clonotype occurred a few times. The chain employs TRBV6-5 and TRBJ1-1; tentatively, D is TRBD1 (5 bases). V was shortened by 11 bases and J by 8 bases, with 18 bases between the two germline ends. The CDR3 runs 12 residues. Germline CDR1 is MNHEY and CDR2 is SVGAGI. In DNA, the CDR3 is TGTGCCGCCTGTCGGGCGGGGACGGAAGCTTTCTTT. Its protein product is CAACRAGTEAFF.

Written as DNA, the CDR3 is TGCAGTGCACCCGGATCGTCGTGGGGGGGGTACGAGCAGTACTTC. This encodes CSAPGSSWGGYEQYF. V usage is TRBV20-1 and J usage is TRBJ2-7, with 7 bases identical to TRBD2. The CDR3 contains 15 residues. Per the germline V gene, CDR1 is DFQATT and CDR2 is SNEGSKA (reference sequence). V gave up 6 bases and J gave up 4 bases; unmatched junction bases: 15.

This clonotype appeared once. A junction end diverges from the germline sequence, so it may reflect a read error. J is TRBJ2-7 and V is TRBV9; D remains unclear. This CDR3 spans 14 amino acids. Germline loops: CDR1 SGDLS, CDR2 YYNGEE. The CDR3 DNA reads as TGTGCCAGCAGCGTAGACTACCTCTCCTACGAGCATTACTTC. Encoded protein: CASSVDYLSYEHYF. The variable domain in full, completed from reference TRBV9 and TRBJ2-7, reads DSGVTQTPKHLITATGQRVTLRCSPRSGDLSVYWYQQSLDQGLQFLIQYYNGEERAKGNILERFSAQQFPDLHSELNLSSLELGDSALYFCASSVDYLSYEHYFGPGTRLTVT.

This clonotype was counted at least ten times. The V call is TRBV6-2 or TRBV6-3, the J call TRBJ2-4, with 7 nucleotides matching TRBD2. This CDR3 has 18 amino acids. J lost 6 bases, V lost 2 bases, and 16 bases had no gene match. Germline values: CDR1 MNHEY, CDR2 SVGEGT. The CDR3 is CASSYLRIASGNLNIQYF. Here the CDR3 DNA reads TGTGCCAGCAGTTACCTTCGTATTGCTAGCGGAAACCTAAACATTCAGTACTTC.

The chain employs TRBV20-1 and TRBJ1-5; possibly TRBD1 for D (5 bases). Germline CDR1 DFQATT, CDR2 SNEGSKA (reference sequence). V was clipped by 3 bases and J by 4 bases, with 10 bases between them. The CDR3 length is 13 residues. The CDR3 loop is CSARGPWNQPQHF. The CDR3, as DNA: TGCAGTGCTAGGGGGCCTTGGAATCAGCCCCAGCATTTT.

The CDR3 nucleotides read TGTGCCAGCAGGAACGGACTAGCGGGATCGAATGAGCAGTTCTTC. It codes for CASRNGLAGSNEQFF. This rearrangement joins TRBV28 to TRBJ2-1; the match to TRBD2 covers 12 bases. The ends lost 6 bases at V and 7 bases at J; junction bases unmatched: 7. CDR1 MDHEN and CDR2 SYDVKM come from the germline V gene. The CDR3 is 15 amino acids.

V usage is TRBV11-2 and J usage is TRBJ2-5, with D perhaps matching TRBD1 (6 bases). Germline CDR1 SGHAT, CDR2 FQNNGV. The ends were cut back, 5 bases at V and 2 bases at J, with 24 bases in the middle. This CDR3 has 18 residues. The CDR3 loop is CASSRSGLDRVIQETQYF. The CDR3 DNA is TGTGCCAGCAGCCGTTCGGGCTTGGACAGAGTCATACAAGAGACCCAGTACTTC.

This clonotype was seen only a few times. The J gene is TRBJ1-5, the V gene TRBV6-1; D might be TRBD1 (5 bases). The V gene's germline CDR1 is MNHNS and CDR2 SASEGT. Trimming shortened V by 4 bases and J by 5 bases, and 18 bases separated the two germline ends. This CDR3 is built from 16 residues. The DNA for the CDR3 is TGTGCCAGCAGTGGAAGACAGCCAGTAAATCATCAGCCCCAGCATTTT. Residues: CASSGRQPVNHQPQHF.